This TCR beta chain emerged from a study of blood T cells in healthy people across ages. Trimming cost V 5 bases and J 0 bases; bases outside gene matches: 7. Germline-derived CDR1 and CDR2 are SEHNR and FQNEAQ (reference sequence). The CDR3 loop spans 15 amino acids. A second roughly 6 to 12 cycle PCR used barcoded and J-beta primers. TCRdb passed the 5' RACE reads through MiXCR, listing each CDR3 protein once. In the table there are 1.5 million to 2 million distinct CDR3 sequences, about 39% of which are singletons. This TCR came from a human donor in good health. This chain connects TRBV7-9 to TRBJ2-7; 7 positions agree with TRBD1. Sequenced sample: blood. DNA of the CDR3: TGTGCCAGCAGCACTAGACAGGGCCCCTCCTACGAGCAGTACTTC. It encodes CASSTRQGPSYEQYF.